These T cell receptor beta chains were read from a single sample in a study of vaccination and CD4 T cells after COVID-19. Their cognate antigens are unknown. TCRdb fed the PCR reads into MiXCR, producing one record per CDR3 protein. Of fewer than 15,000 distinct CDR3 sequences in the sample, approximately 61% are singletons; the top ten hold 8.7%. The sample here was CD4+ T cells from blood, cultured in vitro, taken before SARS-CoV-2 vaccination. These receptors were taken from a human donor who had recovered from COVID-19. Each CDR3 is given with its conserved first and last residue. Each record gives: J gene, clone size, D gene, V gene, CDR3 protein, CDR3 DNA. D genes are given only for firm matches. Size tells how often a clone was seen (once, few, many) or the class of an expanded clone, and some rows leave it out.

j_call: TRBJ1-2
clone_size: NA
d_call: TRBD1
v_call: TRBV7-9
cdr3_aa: CASTLGGGQGIYGYTF
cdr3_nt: TGTGCCAGCACCTTAGGCGGAGGACAGGGGATTTATGGCTACACCTTC

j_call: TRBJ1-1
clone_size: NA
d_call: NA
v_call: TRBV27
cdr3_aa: CASSNDLMVGNTEAFF
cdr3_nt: TGTGCCAGCAGTAATGACCTCATGGTAGGGAACACTGAAGCTTTCTTT

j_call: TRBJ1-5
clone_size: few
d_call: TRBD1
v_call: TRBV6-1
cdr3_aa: CASRGGQGSNQPQHF
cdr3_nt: TGTGCCAGCAGGGGGGGACAGGGGAGCAATCAGCCCCAGCATTTT

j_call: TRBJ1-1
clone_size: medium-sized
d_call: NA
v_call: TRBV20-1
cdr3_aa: CSARPRGVGVNTEAFF
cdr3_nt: TGCAGTGCTAGACCACGGGGGGTAGGGGTGAACACTGAAGCTTTCTTT

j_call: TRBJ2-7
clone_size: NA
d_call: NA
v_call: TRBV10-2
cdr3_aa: CASTQAYEQYF
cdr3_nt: TGCGCCAGCACGCAAGCCTACGAGCAGTACTTC

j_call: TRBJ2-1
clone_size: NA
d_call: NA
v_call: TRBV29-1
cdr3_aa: CSVELWKGLGDNEQFF
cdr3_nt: TGCAGCGTCGAACTTTGGAAGGGTCTGGGAGACAATGAGCAGTTCTTC

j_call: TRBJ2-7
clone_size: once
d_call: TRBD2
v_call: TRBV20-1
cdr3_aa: CSAPSQLAGTYEQYF
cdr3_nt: TGCAGTGCCCCTTCCCAACTAGCGGGTACCTACGAGCAGTACTTC

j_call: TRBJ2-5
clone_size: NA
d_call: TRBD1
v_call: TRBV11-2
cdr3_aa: CASSLGRDRVETQYF
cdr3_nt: TGTGCCAGCAGCTTAGGTCGGGACAGGGTTGAGACCCAGTACTTC

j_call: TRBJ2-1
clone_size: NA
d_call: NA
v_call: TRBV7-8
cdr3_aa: CASILGTGYNEQFF
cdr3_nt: TGTGCCAGCATCCTGGGCACGGGTTACAATGAGCAGTTCTTC

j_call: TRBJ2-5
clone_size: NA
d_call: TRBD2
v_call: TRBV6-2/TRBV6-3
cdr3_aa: CASSPGLAASQYF
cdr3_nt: TGTGCCAGCAGCCCCGGACTAGCGGCGTCCCAGTACTTC

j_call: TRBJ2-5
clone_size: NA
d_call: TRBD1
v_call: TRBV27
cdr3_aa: CASSSLGQGVSETQYF
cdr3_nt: TGTGCCAGCAGTTCCCTGGGACAGGGGGTTTCAGAGACCCAGTACTTC

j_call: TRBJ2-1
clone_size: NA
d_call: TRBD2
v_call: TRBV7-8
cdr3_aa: CASSRWEGSGRSRNEQFF
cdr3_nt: TGTGCCAGCAGCCGCTGGGAGGGGAGCGGGAGGTCTCGCAATGAGCAGTTCTTC

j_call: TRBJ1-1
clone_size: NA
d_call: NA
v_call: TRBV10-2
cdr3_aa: CASSERGWGTEAFF
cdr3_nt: TGCGCCAGCAGTGAGCGAGGATGGGGGACTGAAGCTTTCTTT

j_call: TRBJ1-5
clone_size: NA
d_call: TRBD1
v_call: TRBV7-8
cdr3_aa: CASSPGPGTGIRPQHF
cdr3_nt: TGTGCCAGCAGCCCGGGGCCAGGGACAGGGATCAGGCCCCAGCATTTT

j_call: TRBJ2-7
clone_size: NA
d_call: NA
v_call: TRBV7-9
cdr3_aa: CASSLSGQGNYEQYF
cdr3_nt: TGTGCCAGCAGCTTGAGCGGTCAGGGGAACTACGAGCAGTACTTC

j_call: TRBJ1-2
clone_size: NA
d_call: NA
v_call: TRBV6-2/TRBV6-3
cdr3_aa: CASSYSMAVSSYTF
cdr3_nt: TGTGCCAGCAGTTACTCGATGGCCGTTTCTAGCTACACCTTC

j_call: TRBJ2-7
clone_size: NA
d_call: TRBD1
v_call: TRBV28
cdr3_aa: CASRGQGPFWYEQYF
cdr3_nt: TGTGCCAGCAGAGGACAGGGACCCTTTTGGTACGAGCAGTACTTC

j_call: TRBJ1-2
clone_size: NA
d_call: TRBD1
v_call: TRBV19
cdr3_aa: CASSGGGQLGYTF
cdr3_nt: TGTGCCAGTAGTGGGGGGGGACAGCTTGGCTACACCTTC

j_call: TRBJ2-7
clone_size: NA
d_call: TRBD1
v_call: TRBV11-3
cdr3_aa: CASSLFPGQGYEQYF
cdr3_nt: TGTGCCAGCAGCTTATTCCCGGGACAGGGCTACGAGCAGTACTTC

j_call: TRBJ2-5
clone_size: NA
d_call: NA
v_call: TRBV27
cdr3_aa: CASSTWNQETQYF
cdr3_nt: TGTGCCAGCAGTACCTGGAACCAAGAGACCCAGTACTTC

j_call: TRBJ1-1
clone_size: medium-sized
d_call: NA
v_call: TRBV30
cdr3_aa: CAWRGPATEAFF
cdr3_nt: TGTGCCTGGAGGGGACCAGCCACTGAAGCTTTCTTT

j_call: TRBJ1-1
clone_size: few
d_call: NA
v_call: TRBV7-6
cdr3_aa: CASSATGLNTEAFF
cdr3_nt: TGTGCCAGCAGCGCTACAGGTTTGAACACTGAAGCTTTCTTT

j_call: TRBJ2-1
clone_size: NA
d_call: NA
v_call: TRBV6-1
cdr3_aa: CASSTGLARRDEQFF
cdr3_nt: TGTGCCAGCAGCACAGGGCTAGCCCGGAGGGATGAGCAGTTCTTC

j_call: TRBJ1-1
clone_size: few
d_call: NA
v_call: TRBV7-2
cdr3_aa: CATATGTPNTEAFF
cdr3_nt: TGTGCCACAGCCACCGGGACACCTAACACTGAAGCTTTCTTT

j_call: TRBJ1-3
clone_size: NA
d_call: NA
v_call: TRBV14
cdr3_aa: CASSQAPNTIYF
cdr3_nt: TGTGCCAGCAGCCAAGCCCCAAACACCATATATTTT

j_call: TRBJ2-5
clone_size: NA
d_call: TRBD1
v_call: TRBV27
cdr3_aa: CASSFKTTGMRETQYF
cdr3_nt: TGTGCCAGCAGTTTCAAGACGACAGGGATGAGGGAGACCCAGTACTTC

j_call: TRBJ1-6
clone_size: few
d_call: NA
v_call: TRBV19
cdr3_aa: CASSTGSGLLKAPLHF
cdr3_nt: TGTGCCAGTAGTACGGGATCGGGCCTCCTTAAGGCACCCCTCCACTTT

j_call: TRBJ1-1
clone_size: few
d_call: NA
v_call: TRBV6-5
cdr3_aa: CASSYLGESEAFF
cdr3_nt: TGTGCCAGCAGTTACCTAGGGGAATCTGAAGCTTTCTTT

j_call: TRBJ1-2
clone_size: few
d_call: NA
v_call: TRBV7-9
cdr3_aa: CASSPRVRGYTF
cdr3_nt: TGTGCCAGCAGCCCTCGTGTGAGGGGCTACACCTTC

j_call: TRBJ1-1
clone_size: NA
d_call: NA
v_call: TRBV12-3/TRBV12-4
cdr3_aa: CASSQGLVAFF
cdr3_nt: TGTGCCAGCAGTCAGGGACTGGTAGCTTTCTTT

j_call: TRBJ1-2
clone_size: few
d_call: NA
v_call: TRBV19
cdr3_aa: CASRLGNRGNYGYTF
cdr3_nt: TGTGCCAGTAGACTGGGAAACAGAGGAAACTATGGCTACACCTTC